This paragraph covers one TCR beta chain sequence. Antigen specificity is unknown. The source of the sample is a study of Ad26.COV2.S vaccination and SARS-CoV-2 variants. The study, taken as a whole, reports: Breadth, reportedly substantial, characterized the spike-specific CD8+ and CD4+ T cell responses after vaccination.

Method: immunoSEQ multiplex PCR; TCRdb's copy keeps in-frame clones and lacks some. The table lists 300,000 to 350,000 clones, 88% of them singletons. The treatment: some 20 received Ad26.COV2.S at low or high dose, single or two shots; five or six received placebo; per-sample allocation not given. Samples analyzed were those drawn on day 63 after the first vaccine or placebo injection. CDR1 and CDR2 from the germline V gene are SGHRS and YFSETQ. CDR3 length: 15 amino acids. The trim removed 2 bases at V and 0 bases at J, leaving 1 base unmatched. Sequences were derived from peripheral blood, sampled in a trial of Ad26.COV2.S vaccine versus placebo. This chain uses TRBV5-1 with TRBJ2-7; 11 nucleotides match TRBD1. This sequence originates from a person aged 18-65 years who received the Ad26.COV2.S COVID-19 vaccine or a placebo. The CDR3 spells CASSLGQGASYEQYF. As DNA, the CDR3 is TGCGCCAGCAGCTTAGGACAGGGGGCCTCCTACGAGCAGTACTTC.